This T cell receptor (beta chain) was sequenced during a study of OX40 agonist ivuxolimab in advanced cancers. Study-wide context: Ivuxolimab was an agonistic, fully human IgG2 monoclonal antibody directed against OX40 (CD134), a costimulatory receptor. Intravenous ivuxolimab was administered to patients every 2 weeks at six dose levels: 0.01, 0.1, 0.3, 1.5, 3 and 10 mg/kg. Of the approximately 54 patients in dose escalation, about 19 had hepatocellular carcinoma, some 15 had melanoma, 9 had renal cell carcinoma and 9 had head and neck cancer. In the dose-escalation cohort, roughly 80% of patients were male, and the mean age was about 55 years, with a range of roughly 20 to 80. Patients were allowed to have had prior anti-PD-1, anti-PD-L1 or anti-CTLA-4 therapy, and 40% to 45% of the dose-escalation patients had been treated with checkpoint inhibitors. Three dose-escalation patients achieved partial responses, one with hepatocellular carcinoma and two with cutaneous melanoma. The point of sequencing TCRbeta in the periphery was to test whether ivuxolimab changed TCR sequence diversity and drove clonal T-cell expansion. The monotherapy dose-escalation portion (N = 52 patients) of the phase I ivuxolimab trial is reported in the paper. Study-wide conclusions, independent of this receptor: At doses of 0.1 to 3.0 mg/kg, clonal expansion of both CD4+ and CD8+ blood T cells was observed from baseline to week 6. After ivuxolimab, expanded clones were on average more numerous among CD8+ T cells than among CD4+ T cells. Low levels of normalized T-cell clonal expansion were also seen in some patients who did not respond. In the 0.1-3.0 mg/kg groups, partial responders were among the patients with the lowest normalized peripheral clonal expansion, particularly in CD8+ T cells. Which antigens the clonally expanded peripheral T cells were specific for was not determined.

From its cysteine to its phenylalanine, the CDR3 spans 16 amino acids. Only the CDR3 DNA is retained, 48 bases long and in frame from the first base. Trimming leaves V shorter by 4 bases and J shorter by 6 bases, with the junction holding 10 bases beyond the gene matches. CDR1 and CDR2, looked up from the germline V gene (reference sequence), are SGHNT and YYREEE. The trial excluded patients who had a history of autoimmune disease or who were on systemic immunosuppression. Peripheral blood for TCR sequencing was collected from all dose cohorts at baseline, on cycle 4 day 1, and on cycle 7 day 1. Samples came from an open-label, multicenter, first-in-human phase I dose-escalation trial of ivuxolimab. The trial enrolled adults with locally advanced or metastatic head and neck squamous cell, hepatocellular, melanoma or renal cell carcinoma. Before TCR sequencing, CD4+ and CD8+ T cells were separately sorted from peripheral blood.

Genomic DNA was extracted from sorted cells for sequencing of the TCRbeta CDR3 region. TCRbeta CDR3 regions were sequenced using the immunoSEQ Assay. Not all clones reach the TCRdb copy of this immuneACCESS table, which keeps in-frame sequences only. Checked studies attribute under half of the gap to unresolved V genes and leave the rest unexplained. The sample has roughly 71,000 clones on record, about 88% of them singletons. Of the sample, about 1% is held by the ten largest clones. As to this clone: What this receptor recognizes is not known. One base away there is no much larger clone; base qualities are not given.

The chain joins TRBV5-4 to TRBJ2-3; 11 junctional bases match TRBD2. The input for sequencing was CD4+ or CD8+ T cells sorted from blood, taken in a trial of the OX40 agonist ivuxolimab. The receptor was derived from an adult with an advanced solid tumor such as melanoma, head and neck, liver or kidney cancer. The nucleotide sequence is given as TGTGCCAGCAGCCAGTCCGTAGCGGGGGGGCTGGATACGCAGTATTTT. It is translated as CASSQSVAGGLDTQYF. The variable domain in full, with residues beyond the CDR3 obtained from the reference TRBV5-4 and TRBJ2-3 genes, is ETGVTQSPTHLIKTRGQQVTLRCSSQSGHNTVSWYQQALGQGPQFIFQYYREEENGRGNFPPRFSGLQFPNYSSELNVNALELDDSALYLCASSQSVAGGLDTQYFGPGTRLTVL.